A selection of T cell receptor beta chains follows, all from one sample in a study of T-cell reconstitution after alpha-beta-depleted transplantation in children. MiXCR was run by TCRdb on the PCR reads, yielding one entry per CDR3 protein. Among about 340,000 distinct CDR3 sequences listed, about 9.3% were seen once. The sample consisted of PBMCs from the stem cell graft donor, taken from the stem cell graft. The receptors here all came from a human donor who donated a stem cell graft to a child with acute lymphoblastic leukemia. The CDR3 runs from the conserved cysteine through the conserved F or W. A D gene is named only where the DNA matches it firmly. Size is stated for part of the rows, as once, few or many counts, or as a class when the clone is expanded.

V gene	clone size	J gene	D gene	CDR3 protein	CDR3 DNA
TRBV20-1	-	TRBJ2-7	TRBD1	CSARDGGQAYTYEQYF	TGCAGTGCTAGAGATGGGGGACAGGCCTACACCTACGAGCAGTACTTC
TRBV30	few	TRBJ1-1	-	CAWSVKVTARGEAFF	TGTGCCTGGAGTGTAAAGGTAACGGCGAGGGGTGAAGCTTTCTTT
TRBV5-5	-	TRBJ2-7	-	CASNLVGAAGSYEQYF	TGTGCCAGCAACCTTGTCGGGGCAGCGGGCTCCTACGAGCAGTACTTC
TRBV11-1	many	TRBJ2-7	-	CASSFPPGRGQISSYEQYF	TGTGCCAGCAGCTTCCCCCCCGGACGAGGGCAGATTAGCTCCTACGAGCAGTACTTC
TRBV7-2	few	TRBJ2-1	-	CASSLSRTINEQFF	TGTGCCAGCAGCTTATCCCGGACCATTAATGAGCAGTTCTTC
TRBV4-3	-	TRBJ2-3	-	CASSQDENPTDTQYF	TGCGCCAGCAGCCAAGATGAGAATCCCACAGATACGCAGTATTTT
TRBV11-1	-	TRBJ2-3	TRBD2	CASSSSLAGGPGWDTQYF	TGTGCCAGCAGCTCGTCCCTAGCGGGAGGGCCTGGATGGGATACGCAGTATTTT
TRBV7-8	few	TRBJ2-3	-	CASSTYTDTQYF	TGTGCCAGCAGCACATATACAGATACGCAGTATTTT
TRBV28	many	TRBJ2-7	-	CASSLYLPGYEQYF	TGTGCCAGCAGTTTATATCTCCCGGGCTACGAGCAGTACTTC
TRBV12-3/TRBV12-4	-	TRBJ2-1	-	CASSRPLAVSSYNEQFF	TGTGCCAGCAGCCGTCCATTAGCGGTGAGCTCCTACAATGAGCAGTTCTTC
TRBV7-2	once	TRBJ2-5	-	CASTSPIDSPETQYF	TGTGCCAGCACCTCTCCTATCGATTCCCCGGAGACCCAGTACTTC
TRBV20-1	few	TRBJ2-7	TRBD1	CSSMLRDRGYEQYF	TGCAGTTCCATGCTCCGGGACAGGGGCTACGAGCAGTACTTC
TRBV20-1	few	TRBJ2-1	TRBD2	CSAIISGFSYNEQFF	TGCAGTGCTATAATTAGCGGGTTCTCCTACAATGAGCAGTTCTTC
TRBV4-3	few	TRBJ2-7	-	CASSQHLRLTARNEQYF	TGCGCCAGCAGCCAGCACCTCCGACTAACAGCTCGAAACGAGCAGTACTTC
TRBV6-2/TRBV6-3	-	TRBJ2-2	-	CASSQQGTGELFF	TGTGCCAGCAGCCAACAGGGCACCGGGGAGCTGTTTTTT
TRBV5-6	-	TRBJ2-7	TRBD1	CASSFPRQGNSYEQYF	TGTGCCAGCAGCTTTCCACGACAGGGGAACTCCTACGAGCAGTACTTC
TRBV27	-	TRBJ1-6	TRBD1	CASRPGTGDSPLHF	TGTGCCAGCAGGCCCGGGACAGGGGATTCACCCCTCCACTTT
TRBV7-8	-	TRBJ2-1	-	CASSLSRAGLASDEQFF	TGTGCCAGCAGCTTAAGTCGGGCGGGACTGGCTTCCGATGAGCAGTTCTTC
TRBV20-1	many	TRBJ2-5	-	CSASRGGQETQYF	TGCAGTGCTAGCCGAGGGGGGCAAGAGACCCAGTACTTC
TRBV4-1	-	TRBJ1-1	-	CASSHNFGEAFF	TGCGCCAGCAGCCACAACTTTGGGGAAGCTTTCTTT
TRBV9	-	TRBJ2-2	-	CASSVGGRELFF	TGTGCCAGCAGCGTAGGGGGCCGGGAGCTGTTTTTT
TRBV3-1	few	TRBJ2-2	TRBD2	CASSLGTSGSRTGELFF	TGTGCCAGCAGCCTCGGGACTAGCGGGAGTAGGACCGGGGAGCTGTTTTTT
TRBV28	few	TRBJ1-2	-	CASSPSSSYGYTF	TGTGCCAGCAGTCCTTCTTCGAGCTATGGCTACACCTTC
TRBV12-3/TRBV12-4	-	TRBJ2-2	-	CASIRGNTGELFF	TGTGCCTCTATTAGGGGGAACACCGGGGAGCTGTTTTTT
TRBV19	few	TRBJ1-5	-	CASSIPPVGYGNQPQHF	TGTGCCAGTAGTATTCCCCCGGTAGGATACGGCAATCAGCCCCAGCATTTT
TRBV10-2	few	TRBJ2-3	-	CASRETDTQYF	TGCGCCAGCAGAGAAACAGATACGCAGTATTTT
TRBV18	many	TRBJ1-1	TRBD1	CASSPGQGSTFF	TGTGCCAGCTCCCCCGGACAGGGGAGCACTTTCTTT
TRBV12-3/TRBV12-4	few	TRBJ2-1	-	CASSSPLLDNEQFF	TGTGCCAGCAGTTCACCCTTACTAGACAATGAGCAGTTCTTC
TRBV4-3	many	TRBJ2-7	-	CASSQLLEGYEQYF	TGCGCCAGCAGCCAACTTCTAGAGGGTTACGAGCAGTACTTC
TRBV20-1	few	TRBJ2-3	TRBD2	CSAVQTSGRTDTQYF	TGCAGTGCTGTACAGACTAGCGGGAGAACAGATACGCAGTATTTT
TRBV10-3	many	TRBJ2-3	-	CAIKEVASMDTQYF	TGTGCCATCAAGGAAGTGGCATCTATGGATACGCAGTATTTT
TRBV4-1	few	TRBJ2-2	-	CASSQDQRATGELFF	TGCGCCAGCAGCCAAGATCAGAGGGCTACCGGGGAGCTGTTTTTT
TRBV5-1	-	TRBJ1-4	-	CASSLTKGGRINEKLFF	TGCGCCAGCAGCTTGACGAAGGGAGGGAGGATTAATGAAAAACTGTTTTTT
TRBV6-5	many	TRBJ2-1	-	CASSYSLSVYNEQFF	TGTGCCAGCAGTTACTCGTTATCGGTCTACAATGAGCAGTTCTTC
TRBV7-9	many	TRBJ2-7	-	CASSLSQGHEQYF	TGTGCCAGCAGCTTATCGCAGGGTCACGAGCAGTACTTC
TRBV6-5	few	TRBJ2-7	-	CASSYVGFSYEQYF	TGTGCCAGCAGTTACGTGGGGTTCTCCTACGAGCAGTACTTC
TRBV5-1	few	TRBJ2-7	TRBD2	CASMVGTSGYEQYF	TGCGCCAGCATGGTCGGGACTAGCGGGTACGAGCAGTACTTC
TRBV20-1	many	TRBJ2-7	TRBD2	CSVRLADSYEQYF	TGCAGTGTTAGACTAGCGGACTCCTACGAGCAGTACTTC
TRBV6-2/TRBV6-3	-	TRBJ2-1	-	CASSHGAARLTPYNEQFF	TGTGCCAGCAGTCACGGGGCGGCGAGACTAACCCCTTACAATGAGCAGTTCTTC
TRBV27	-	TRBJ1-1	-	CASSLFGQLNTEAFF	TGTGCCAGCAGTTTATTCGGACAGCTAAACACTGAAGCTTTCTTT